This record covers a single T cell receptor beta chain. Its antigen is as yet unknown. From germline, CDR1 is LGHNA and CDR2 YSLEER. Trimming at V came to 0 bases and at J to 4 bases, leaving 5 bases not matched to a gene. The CDR3 loop spans 15 amino acids. In the PCR, 60 Vbeta and 13 Jbeta primers were used. Libraries were prepared by immunoSEQ multiplex PCR; TCRdb keeps only in-frame clonotypes and omits some of them. Among 150,000 to 200,000 clones listed, about 75% were seen once. The entry originates in a study of cytomegalovirus exposure and HLA in healthy donors. Broader study findings: There were 150 or so TCR beta chains listed as cytomegalovirus-associated.

The TCR was taken from a woman in her 40s in good health and CMV-seropositive. The source material was PBMCs. V usage is TRBV4-3 and J usage is TRBJ1-2; the match to TRBD1 covers 7 bases. Written as DNA, the CDR3 is TGCGCCAGCAGCCAAGATCCAGGGGGTATCTATGGCTACACCTTC. It yields the protein CASSQDPGGIYGYTF.